Shown below are 32 T cell receptor beta chains from a single sample sequenced in a study of blood T cell repertoires in COVID-19. Sequenced by immunoSEQ multiplex PCR; TCRdb stores in-frame clones only, minus some. The sample records about 460,000 clones, less than 90% being singletons. Sequencing input: PBMCs or T cells enriched from blood (not recorded which). These receptors all stem from a woman aged 60-70 years who had recovered from COVID-19.

V usage is TRBV6-6 and J usage is TRBJ1-3; D gene ambiguous. This CDR3 comprises 15 residues. V lost 3 bases, J lost 1 base, and 10 bases lay in between. Looked up from germline, CDR1 is MNHNY and CDR2 is SVGAGI (reference sequence). The CDR3, as DNA: TGTGCCAGCAGTTATTCTGAGGGTTCTGGAAACACCATATATTTT. Its protein is CASSYSEGSGNTIYF.

The CDR3 sequence: CASSLDGGGLRGAFF. CDR3 DNA sequence: TGCGCCAGCAGCTTGGATGGCGGAGGATTAAGGGGGGCTTTCTTT. This chain connects TRBV5-1 to TRBJ1-1; D perhaps matches TRBD1 (6 bases). CDR3 length: 15 amino acids. Germline V gene lookup returns CDR1 SGHRS and CDR2 YFSETQ. V dropped 0 bases and J dropped 11 bases, with 20 bases sitting between them.

This chain joins TRBV5-8 and TRBJ2-5; possibly TRBD2 for D (7 bases). Trimming removed 3 bases from V and 4 bases from J, with 10 bases in between. Germline V CDR1 and CDR2: SGHTS, YDEGEE. The CDR3 totals 13 residues. In nucleotides, the CDR3 is TGTGCCAGCAGCTGGGAGGGGGGAGAGACCCAGTACTTC. This codes for CASSWEGGETQYF. The whole variable domain, filled in from reference TRBV5-8 and TRBJ2-5, reads EAGVTQSPTHLIKTRGQQATLRCSPISGHTSVYWYQQALGLGLQFLLWYDEGEERNRGNFPPRFSGRQFPNYSSELNVNALELEDSALYLCASSWEGGETQYFGPGTRLLVL.

The rearrangement uses TRBV7-9 and TRBJ2-7, with D possibly matching TRBD2 (6 bases). Germline CDR1 reads SEHNR; CDR2 reads FQNEAQ (reference sequence). V was shortened by 2 bases and J by 5 bases, with 16 bases between the two germline ends. The CDR3 consists of 15 residues. The CDR3 DNA follows: TGTGCCAGCAGCTTATCGGGACTGGGACTCCACGAGCAGTACTTC. Translation: CASSLSGLGLHEQYF.

The chain links TRBV14 to TRBJ1-1, with TRBD1 matching 8 bases. With V trimmed by 4 bases and J by 0 bases, 4 bases remained unmatched. Germline V lookup: CDR1 SGHDN, CDR2 FVKESK. This CDR3 is 15 amino acids long. In DNA form, the CDR3 reads TGTGCCAGCAGCCGGGCAGGGGGCCTGAACACTGAAGCTTTCTTT. This translates into CASSRAGGLNTEAFF.

Here the CDR3 DNA reads TGTGCCAGCAGCGTAGATCACAAACTACCCTCTGGGGCCAACGTCCTGACTTTC. Its translation: CASSVDHKLPSGANVLTF. The chain uses TRBV9 and TRBJ2-6; D gene ambiguous. The CDR3 loop spans 18 amino acids. Deletions cut 0 bases from V and 0 bases from J, with 13 bases between. Looked up from germline, CDR1 is SGDLS and CDR2 is YYNGEE.

This clone was counted only a few times. The V and J genes are TRBV3-1 (or the pseudogene TRBV3-2) and TRBJ1-1; possible D gene TRBD1, 5 bases. There are 14 residues in the CDR3. The germline V gene encodes CDR1 LGHDT and CDR2 YNNKEL (reference sequence). The V end was cut by 2 bases, the J end by 2 bases, with 9 bases between. DNA for the CDR3: TGTGCCAGCAGCCAAACAGGAGCCAACACTGAAGCTTTCTTT. The encoded protein is CASSQTGANTEAFF.

This clone appeared a single time. This rearrangement joins TRBV19 to TRBJ1-3; 8 positions agree with TRBD1. The CDR3 has 15 residues. J gave up 2 bases and V 5 bases, and 5 bases lay outside the gene matches. CDR1 and CDR2 (germline): LNHDA, SQIVND (reference sequence). The CDR3 sequence: CASSLSRGPGNTIYF. The CDR3 nucleotides are TGTGCCAGTAGTCTATCCAGGGGGCCTGGAAACACCATATATTTT.

In its sample, this clone was seen once. The chain carries TRBV5-1 and TRBJ2-3; 15 nucleotides agree with TRBD2. Germline loops: CDR1 SGHRS, CDR2 YFSETQ. The J segment lost 4 bases and the V segment lost 4 bases, leaving 7 bases of the junction unmatched. The CDR3 has 17 amino acids. CDR3 in amino acids: CASSAGLAGGSSDTQYF. Here the CDR3 DNA reads TGCGCCAGCAGCGCAGGACTAGCGGGGGGGTCATCAGATACGCAGTATTTT.

This chain uses TRBV2 with TRBJ2-7; the D gene is possibly TRBD1 (5 bases). The length of the CDR3 is 15 residues. Per the germline V gene, CDR1 is SNHLY and CDR2 is FYNNEI. The V gene lost 3 bases and the J gene lost 0 bases, with 12 bases spanning the gap. Written as DNA, the CDR3 is TGTGCCAGCAGTGAGGGGCTACCCTCCTCCTACGAGCAGTACTTC. Its translation is CASSEGLPSSYEQYF.

This chain connects TRBV4-1 to TRBJ2-7, with a weak D call TRBD1 (7 bases). V lost 3 bases and J 5 bases, leaving 14 bases between the germline ends. The germline gives CDR1 MGHRA, CDR2 YSYEKL. This CDR3 has 14 amino acids. The CDR3 DNA sequence: TGCGCCAGCAGCCAGGACTACAGGGGTAACGAGCAGTACGTC. This gives the protein CASSQDYRGNEQYV.

The chain recombines TRBV24-1 with TRBJ1-1, with D possibly matching TRBD1 (5 bases). CDR1 is KGHDR and CDR2 is SFDVKD in the germline V gene. This CDR3 has 15 amino acids. V was trimmed by 2 bases and J by 4 bases, leaving 13 bases between them. CDR3 DNA: TGTGCCACCAGTGATTCTCCAGGGTCGGGCACTGAAGCTTTCTTT. Translation gives CATSDSPGSGTEAFF.

The chain has TRBV5-1 and TRBJ1-4, with 7 bases that match TRBD1. The CDR3 runs to 15 residues. Germline V lookup: CDR1 SGHRS, CDR2 YFSETQ. The trim removed 0 bases at V and 2 bases at J, leaving 1 base unmatched. The CDR3 region has the DNA TGCGCCAGCAGCTTGGGGGACAGTACTAATGAAAAACTGTTTTTT. Translated, it gives CASSLGDSTNEKLFF.

The chain couples TRBV12-5 to TRBJ2-2, with TRBD1 as a possible D gene (8 bases). The germline gives CDR1 LGHNT, CDR2 FRNRAP. The germline V and J ends were trimmed by 7 bases and 1 base, with 16 bases remaining between them. The CDR3 covers 16 residues. For the CDR3, the DNA is TGTGCTAGTGTTAGGGAGGGGACAGGGAACACCGGGGAGCTGTTTTTT. Its translation is CASVREGTGNTGELFF.

The CDR3 loop reads CASSLSNPGNEQYF. As DNA, the CDR3 is TGTGCCAGCAGCTTATCCAACCCCGGGAACGAGCAGTACTTC. The J gene is TRBJ2-7, the V gene TRBV7-9, with D possibly TRBD2 on 5 matching bases. Germline lookup yields CDR1 SEHNR and CDR2 FQNEAQ (reference sequence). V was shortened by 2 bases and J by 5 bases, with 13 bases between the two germline ends. This CDR3 is built from 14 residues.

The rearrangement uses TRBV29-1 and TRBJ2-2, with 9 bases aligning to TRBD1. The junction had 7 bases not matched to a gene; V was cut back by 4 bases and J by 7 bases. The germline V gene has CDR1 SQVTM and CDR2 ANQGSEA. The length of the CDR3 is 14 residues. The CDR3 nucleotides read TGCAGCGTTGCGCGACAGGGGGTTGGCGGGGAGCTGTTTTTT. Amino acid sequence: CSVARQGVGGELFF.

The chain uses TRBV2 and TRBJ2-3, with 13 bases aligning to TRBD2. The J segment lost 6 bases and the V segment lost 7 bases, leaving 7 bases of the junction unmatched. CDR1 is SNHLY, CDR2 FYNNEI, per germline. The CDR3 totals 15 residues. The CDR3 loop reads CASIQLAGGPDTQYF. The CDR3 DNA sequence: TGTGCCAGCATTCAACTAGCGGGGGGGCCGGATACGCAGTATTTT. Combining the CDR3 with reference TRBV2 and TRBJ2-3 gives the whole variable domain EPEVTQTPSHQVTQMGQEVILRCVPISNHLYFYWYRQILGQKVEFLVSFYNNEISEKSEIFDDQFSVERPDGSNFTLKIRSTKLEDSAMYFCASIQLAGGPDTQYFGPGTRLTVL.

The chain recombines TRBV24-1 with TRBJ1-4; perhaps TRBD1 as D (6 bases). Between the trimmed V and J ends, which lost 6 bases and 10 bases, there was a span of 17 bases. The V gene's germline CDR1 is KGHDR and CDR2 SFDVKD. There are 14 residues in the CDR3. CDR3 DNA: TGTGCCACCAGTCGATCGGGGGGCGAAGGAAAACTGTTTTTT. Protein product: CATSRSGGEGKLFF.

The chain recombines TRBV7-2 with TRBJ1-4, with a tentative D call TRBD1 (5 bases). Trimming removed 5 bases at V and 3 bases at J, with 7 bases between. Germline V CDR1 and CDR2: SGHTA, FQGNSA. The CDR3 loop spans 13 amino acids. This CDR3 reads CASSQGANEKLFF. The CDR3 bases are TGTGCCAGCAGCCAAGGGGCTAATGAAAAACTGTTTTTT.

The chain carries TRBV29-1 and TRBJ1-2; possible D gene TRBD1, 5 bases. Trimming removed 1 base at V and 3 bases at J, with 15 bases between. CDR1 SQVTM and CDR2 ANQGSEA come from the germline V gene. This CDR3 has 15 residues. In DNA, the CDR3 is TGCAGCGTTGAAGCCACTCCGGGGACTTACTATGGCTACACCTTC. Its protein is CSVEATPGTYYGYTF.

CDR3 coding DNA: TGTGCCAGCAGCCCCTTGGGACTAGCGGGGCCCCTGATGAACACCGGGGAGCTGTTTTTT. The encoded protein is CASSPLGLAGPLMNTGELFF. This chain links TRBV14 with TRBJ2-2; 13 nucleotides match TRBD2. The V segment lost 4 bases and the J segment 1 base; nucleotides outside the gene matches: 12. The germline CDR1 and CDR2 sequences are SGHDN and FVKESK. The CDR3 has 20 residues.

This chain connects TRBV11-2 to TRBJ2-7; 8 nucleotides line up with TRBD2. J lost 5 bases, V lost 2 bases, and 8 bases had no gene match. The CDR3 extends over 15 amino acids. Germline loops: CDR1 SGHAT, CDR2 FQNNGV. CDR3 in amino acids: CASSLFAGGLNEQYF. DNA for the CDR3: TGTGCCAGCAGCTTATTTGCGGGGGGTCTGAACGAGCAGTACTTC.

This rearrangement joins TRBV9 to TRBJ2-7, with 10 bases matching TRBD2. CDR1 is SGDLS, CDR2 YYNGEE, per germline. The CDR3 length is 15 residues. The trim removed 4 bases at V and 4 bases at J, leaving 8 bases unmatched. The CDR3 bases are TGTGCCAGCAGCCCCTCAGAACTAGCGGGGTACGAGCAGTACTTC. Amino acids: CASSPSELAGYEQYF. The full variable domain, its missing parts supplied by reference TRBV9 and TRBJ2-7, is DSGVTQTPKHLITATGQRVTLRCSPRSGDLSVYWYQQSLDQGLQFLIQYYNGEERAKGNILERFSAQQFPDLHSELNLSSLELGDSALYFCASSPSELAGYEQYFGPGTRLTVT.

V gene TRBV27 combines with J gene TRBJ2-7; 7 positions match TRBD1. The CDR3 sequence is 21 residues long. Trimming at V came to 4 bases and at J to 0 bases, leaving 24 bases not matched to a gene. Germline V gives CDR1 MNHEY, CDR2 SMNVEV (reference sequence). In DNA form, the CDR3 reads TGTGCCAGCAGTTACAAAACCTTGGGACAGCTAGAACCCCGGGGCTCCTACGAGCAGTACGTC. Protein product: CASSYKTLGQLEPRGSYEQYV.

The rearrangement links TRBV10-3 to TRBJ2-3; 8 bases match TRBD2. V dropped 4 bases and J dropped 5; count of bases not matched to a gene: 8. The CDR3 loop spans 15 amino acids. The germline CDR1 and CDR2 sequences are ENHRY and SYGVKD. CDR3: CAISAAGGTIDTQYF. The CDR3 region has the DNA TGTGCCATCAGTGCTGCGGGGGGCACGATAGATACGCAGTATTTT.

The chain joins TRBV5-1 to TRBJ2-7; 7 bases line up with TRBD1. V lost 4 bases and J lost 0; bases outside the gene matches: 10. Germline V gene data show CDR1 as SGHRS and CDR2 as YFSETQ. The CDR3 consists of 16 residues. CDR3 residues: CASSIGTAALSYEQYF. The CDR3 DNA is TGCGCCAGCAGCATCGGGACAGCCGCTCTCTCCTACGAGCAGTACTTC.

The gene calls are TRBV19 and TRBJ1-2; maybe TRBD1 (5 bases). The germline V gene encodes CDR1 LNHDA and CDR2 SQIVND (reference sequence). This CDR3 contains 14 residues. V lost 4 bases to trimming and J lost 4 bases, with 13 bases between them. For the CDR3, the DNA is TGTGCCAGTAGTACCCACAGGAGTCTCTATGGCTACACCTTC. Translated, it gives CASSTHRSLYGYTF.

As DNA, the CDR3 is TGTGCCAGCAGACAAACCGGGACAGGGCCCACTGAAGCTTTCTTT. This translates into CASRQTGTGPTEAFF. This chain links TRBV7-9 with TRBJ1-1; 9 nucleotides line up with TRBD1. The CDR3 spans 15 residues. V trimming: 6 bases; J trimming: 4 bases; junction bases outside the gene matches: 9. Looked up from germline, CDR1 is SEHNR and CDR2 is FQNEAQ (reference sequence).

The chain couples TRBV3-1 (or the pseudogene TRBV3-2) to TRBJ2-1; D not certain. The CDR3 consists of 13 residues. Trimming took off 2 bases at V and 4 bases at J, with 6 bases between the two ends. Germline-derived CDR1 and CDR2 are LGHDT and YNNKEL (reference sequence). The CDR3 nucleotides read TGTGCCAGCAGCCAACTCAGTTACAATGAGCAGTTCTTC. Protein sequence: CASSQLSYNEQFF.

This chain links TRBV12-3 or TRBV12-4 with TRBJ1-1; D is unresolved. CDR3 length equals 12 residues. Trimming removed 3 bases at V and 7 bases at J, with 9 bases between. In DNA form, the CDR3 reads TGTGCCAGCAGTTTGGCGGGTAATGAAGCTTTCTTT. Its protein product is CASSLAGNEAFF.

The gene calls are TRBV10-3 and TRBJ2-2, with 9 bases aligning to TRBD1. Germline V lookup: CDR1 ENHRY, CDR2 SYGVKD. Trimming at V came to 7 bases and at J to 1 base, leaving 4 bases not matched to a gene. The CDR3 totals 15 residues. The CDR3 DNA reads as TGTGCCATCAACCCGGGACAGGGGAACACCGGGGAGCTGTTTTTT. It codes for CAINPGQGNTGELFF.

The chain carries TRBV7-6 and TRBJ2-1; TRBD1 matches at 9 bases. The CDR3 length is 15 residues. The germline V gene has CDR1 SGHVS and CDR2 FNYEAQ. The V and J ends lost 5 bases and 2 bases, in that order; junction bases with no gene match: 4. The CDR3 is CASSIQGATYNEQFF. CDR3 nucleotide sequence: TGTGCCAGCAGCATACAGGGGGCAACCTACAATGAGCAGTTCTTC.